Below, 22 T cell receptor beta chains from the same sample are listed, as sequenced in a study of T cell repertoires in enteric fever. MiXCR was run by TCRdb on the reads, yielding one entry per CDR3 protein. The table lists under 2,000 distinct CDR3 sequences, under 45% of them singletons. Sequencing input: CCR7- CD38- CD4+ T cells from PBMCs. These receptors were collected from a human donor with Salmonella enteric fever, either typhoid or paratyphoid (not recorded which).

This clonotype was seen a handful of times. The genes are TRBV7-3 and TRBJ2-6; TRBD1 matches at 7 bases. Trimming at V came to 5 bases and at J to 0 bases, leaving 7 bases not matched to a gene. Germline lookup yields CDR1 SGHTA and CDR2 FQGTGA. The CDR3 has 17 residues. Written as DNA, the CDR3 is TGTGCCAGCAGCGCGACAGGGCAAAACTCTGGGGCCAACGTCCTGACTTTC. This encodes CASSATGQNSGANVLTF.

This clonotype was detected only a few times. The chain links TRBV27 to TRBJ2-7, with D tentatively TRBD2 (5 bases). This CDR3 spans 15 amino acids. Trimming shortened V by 5 bases and J by 1 base, and 15 bases separated the two germline ends. Germline values: CDR1 MNHEY, CDR2 SMNVEV (reference sequence). Here the CDR3 reads CASSKPGFSSYEQYF. Written as DNA, the CDR3 is TGTGCCAGCAGTAAACCGGGGTTTTCATCCTACGAGCAGTACTTC.

By sample fraction, this clonotype is large. The chain employs TRBV5-1 and TRBJ2-1; D might be TRBD1 or TRBD2, each matching 6 bases. Trimming left V 4 bases short and J 7 bases short, with 18 bases between. The CDR3 has 15 residues. Germline CDR1 and CDR2: SGHRS and YFSETQ. CDR3 bases: TGCGCCAGCAGCGGGGGGACATCATGGGTGAATGAGCAGTTCTTC. Its translation: CASSGGTSWVNEQFF.

The chain combines TRBV7-9 with TRBJ2-3, with D perhaps TRBD1 (5 bases). The V gene lost 1 base and the J gene lost 4 bases, with 9 bases spanning the gap. The CDR3 is 14 residues long. Germline CDR1 SEHNR, CDR2 FQNEAQ (reference sequence). CDR3 nucleotides: TGTGCCAGCAGCTTAGATACAGGTTCAGATACGCAGTATTTT. This gives the protein CASSLDTGSDTQYF. The complete variable domain, with remaining parts taken from reference TRBV7-9 and TRBJ2-3, reads DTGVSQNPRHKITKRGQNVTFRCDPISEHNRLYWYRQTLGQGPEFLTYFQNEAQLEKSRLLSDRFSAERPKGSFSTLEIQRTEQGDSAMYLCASSLDTGSDTQYFGPGTRLTVL.

A few counts support this clonotype. The chain couples TRBV7-3 to TRBJ2-1; TRBD1 aligns across 8 bases. The germline V gene has CDR1 SGHTA and CDR2 FQGTGA. The CDR3 sequence is 13 residues long. V was pared by 1 base and J by 10 bases, with 3 bases of the junction left unmatched. CDR3 loop: CASSLRWTGEQFF. Written as DNA, the CDR3 is TGTGCCAGCAGCTTAAGGTGGACAGGGGAGCAGTTCTTC.

The CDR3 DNA follows: TGTGCCAGCAGCTTACCCGTCAAGGCCGAGCAGTTCTTC. Amino acids: CASSLPVKAEQFF. The rearrangement joins TRBV11-3 to TRBJ2-1, with D unclear. The V and J ends lost 2 bases and 10 bases respectively, with 12 bases between them. The CDR3 is made up of 13 amino acids. Germline values: CDR1 SGHNT, CDR2 YENEEA.

The DNA of the CDR3 is TGTGCCAGCAGCTCTAAGGGGACACCGGGATCAGATACGCAGTATTTT. This codes for CASSSKGTPGSDTQYF. The chain combines TRBV7-3 with TRBJ2-3, with a tentative D call TRBD1 (6 bases). CDR1 and CDR2 (germline): SGHTA, FQGTGA. The V end lost 4 bases, the J end lost 4 bases, and 18 bases lay between the germline ends. The CDR3 runs 16 residues. Full variable domain (remainder filled in from reference TRBV7-3 and TRBJ2-3): GAGVSQTPSNKVTEKGKYVELRCDPISGHTALYWYRQSLGQGPEFLIYFQGTGAADDSGLPNDRFFAVRPEGSVSTLKIQRTERGDSAVYLCASSSKGTPGSDTQYFGPGTRLTVL.

The chain joins TRBV5-1 to TRBJ1-1; D remains unclear. Trimming shortened V by 7 bases and J by 4 bases, and 11 bases separated the two germline ends. The CDR3 sequence is 12 residues long. The germline gives CDR1 SGHRS, CDR2 YFSETQ. The CDR3 protein is CASGLSGTEAFF. The CDR3 DNA follows: TGCGCCAGCGGTCTGTCAGGCACTGAAGCTTTCTTT.

The chain links TRBV5-1 to TRBJ2-3, with 8 bases matching TRBD2. V trimming: 4 bases; J trimming: 2 bases; junction bases outside the gene matches: 12. CDR1 and CDR2 from the germline V gene are SGHRS and YFSETQ. CDR3 size: 17 residues. DNA for the CDR3: TGCGCCAGCAGCCCTTTCCCCACTAGCGGCCCCACAGATACGCAGTATTTT. Translation: CASSPFPTSGPTDTQYF.

J is TRBJ1-2 and V is TRBV12-2. TRBV12-2 is labeled a pseudogene. There are 11 residues in the CDR3. DNA for the CDR3: TGTGCAAGCCGGAGGAACTATGGCTACACCTTC. It translates to CASRRNYGYTF.

Judged by abundance, this clonotype is large (0.1 to 1%). The chain is built from TRBV5-1 and TRBJ2-2, with D perhaps matching TRBD1 or TRBD2 (6 bases each). The V gene's germline CDR1 is SGHRS and CDR2 YFSETQ. The CDR3 totals 16 residues. Deletions cut 4 bases from V and 4 bases from J, with 17 bases between. The CDR3 spells CASSPQGTLGTGELFF. In DNA, the CDR3 is TGCGCCAGCAGCCCTCAGGGGACTCTTGGCACCGGGGAGCTGTTTTTT.

This clonotype has only a few counts. This sequence joins TRBV7-2 and TRBJ2-2; TRBD2 aligns across 7 bases. V lost 5 bases to trimming and J lost 8 bases; unmatched junction nucleotides: 11. CDR1 and CDR2 (germline): SGHTA, FQGNSA. The CDR3 runs 15 residues. The CDR3 DNA sequence: TGTGCCAGCAGCCAAGCGGGACCAACGGGGGGGGAGCTGTTTTTT. Its protein is CASSQAGPTGGELFF.

This clonotype came up a few times. The chain combines TRBV7-3 with TRBJ2-5, with 11 nucleotides matching TRBD2. V lost 4 bases to trimming and J lost 4 bases; unmatched junction nucleotides: 5. CDR1 SGHTA and CDR2 FQGTGA come from the germline V gene. This CDR3 spans 15 amino acids. The CDR3 loop reads CASSYIAGGSETQYF. As DNA, the CDR3 is TGTGCCAGCAGCTACATAGCGGGAGGGTCAGAGACCCAGTACTTC.

The gene calls are TRBV5-4 and TRBJ2-3; unclear D gene. The length of the CDR3 is 15 residues. Between the trimmed V and J ends, which lost 4 bases and 0 bases, there was a span of 12 bases. Germline CDR1 and CDR2: SGHNT and YYREEE (reference sequence). The CDR3 region is CASSDRGKSTDTQYF. The CDR3 nucleotides read TGTGCCAGCAGCGATCGAGGCAAGAGCACAGATACGCAGTATTTT.

This rearrangement joins TRBV7-2 to TRBJ1-1; D remains ambiguous. V lost 5 bases and J 5 bases, leaving 15 bases between the germline ends. The CDR3 runs 14 residues. Germline V gene data show CDR1 as SGHTA and CDR2 as FQGNSA. Here the CDR3 reads CASSLTFGGTEAFF. The CDR3 DNA reads TGTGCCAGCAGCCTAACCTTTGGAGGGACTGAAGCTTTCTTT. Full variable domain (missing parts from reference TRBV7-2 and TRBJ1-1): GAGVSQSPSNKVTEKGKDVELRCDPISGHTALYWYRQSLGQGLEFLIYFQGNSAPDKSGLPSDRFSAERTGGSVSTLTIQRTQQEDSAVYLCASSLTFGGTEAFFGQGTRLTVV.

On this clonotype itself: Being one base from a much bigger clone, this may be a read error. The chain has TRBV5-1 and TRBJ2-3, with D perhaps matching TRBD1 (7 bases). This CDR3 is 16 amino acids long. Germline loops: CDR1 SGHRS, CDR2 YFSETQ. The CDR3: CASSQQTGRSIDTQYF. In DNA, the CDR3 is TGCGCCAGCAGCCAGCAGACAGGGAGGAGCATAGATACGCAGTATTTT.

The gene calls are TRBV5-1 and TRBJ1-1, with 9 bases lining up with TRBD1. This CDR3 has 15 residues. V lost 3 bases, J lost 2 bases, and 5 bases stayed unmatched. Germline CDR1 and CDR2: SGHRS and YFSETQ. In DNA form, the CDR3 reads TGCGCCAGCAGCTGGAAACAGGGGGCCAACACTGAAGCTTTCTTT. Translation gives CASSWKQGANTEAFF.

This clonotype was found a few times. The CDR3 sequence: CASSLVGLAGVYEQFF. CDR3 DNA: TGCGCCAGCAGCTTGGTGGGACTAGCGGGAGTTTATGAGCAGTTCTTC. The V gene is TRBV5-1, the J gene TRBJ2-1; 14 nucleotides match TRBD2. CDR1 and CDR2 (germline): SGHRS, YFSETQ. Losses at the gene ends were 0 bases for V and 8 bases for J; bases not matched to a gene: 4. The CDR3 loop spans 16 amino acids.

This clonotype was seen a few times. V is TRBV5-1 and J is TRBJ2-1; either TRBD1 or TRBD2 may fit D (5 bases each). Trimming left V 1 base short and J 4 bases short, with 15 bases between. CDR3 length: 16 residues. Germline V gene lookup returns CDR1 SGHRS and CDR2 YFSETQ. CDR3 region: CASSLRVAGTYNEQFF. In DNA, the CDR3 is TGCGCCAGCAGCTTGAGGGTAGCTGGGACGTACAATGAGCAGTTCTTC.

The CDR3 here is CASSSYRDHEQYF. DNA for the CDR3: TGTGCCAGCAGCTCATACAGGGACCACGAGCAGTACTTC. V gene TRBV7-6 combines with J gene TRBJ2-7; weak D call: TRBD1 (6 bases). The V gene's germline CDR1 is SGHVS and CDR2 FNYEAQ. V dropped 4 bases and J dropped 5 bases, with 12 bases sitting between them. The CDR3 is 13 residues long.

The chain carries TRBV7-9 and TRBJ2-1; 9 bases map to TRBD2. The germline V gene encodes CDR1 SEHNR and CDR2 FQNEAQ (reference sequence). The V gene end was trimmed by 5 bases and the J gene end by 8 bases; junction bases not matched to a gene: 10. The CDR3 covers 15 residues. This CDR3 reads CASSISGRSKDEQFF. In DNA form, the CDR3 reads TGTGCCAGCAGCATTAGCGGGAGAAGTAAAGATGAGCAGTTCTTC.

By its share, this clonotype is medium-sized. The chain uses TRBV23-1 and TRBJ1-2; 7 nucleotides match TRBD1. TRBV23-1 is marked as an open reading frame, function uncertain. Unmatched junction bases numbered 7, after V lost 9 bases and J lost 3 bases. This CDR3 is built from 13 residues. This CDR3 is CASIPGTDYGYTF. CDR3 coding DNA: TGCGCCAGTATTCCCGGGACAGACTATGGCTACACCTTC.